This TCR beta chain emerged from a study of monozygotic twins with inflammatory bowel disease. Study-wide results and limits: Discrimination among different T cell subtypes was not achievable. The authors found no support for a single strong IBD-associated signal or clonotype. Comparison of concordant versus discordant twins revealed no difference in repertoire similarity, possibly due to limited power.

This CDR3 comprises 12 residues. Germline V gene data show CDR1 as MNHEY and CDR2 as SVGAGI. For each CDR3 protein, TCRdb gives one entry from its re-call of the 5' RACE reads, without DNA. This sample's table has some 200,000 distinct CDR3 sequences. Concerning this clonotype: The antigen is undetermined.

The chain combines TRBV6-5 with TRBJ2-5; TCRdb proposes TRBD1, but this gene call is untestable without DNA. Sequences were obtained from blood. The clonotype comes from a human donor with ulcerative colitis or Crohn's disease, or a healthy co-twin of an affected twin (not recorded which). CDR3 sequence reads: CASGRVQETQYF.